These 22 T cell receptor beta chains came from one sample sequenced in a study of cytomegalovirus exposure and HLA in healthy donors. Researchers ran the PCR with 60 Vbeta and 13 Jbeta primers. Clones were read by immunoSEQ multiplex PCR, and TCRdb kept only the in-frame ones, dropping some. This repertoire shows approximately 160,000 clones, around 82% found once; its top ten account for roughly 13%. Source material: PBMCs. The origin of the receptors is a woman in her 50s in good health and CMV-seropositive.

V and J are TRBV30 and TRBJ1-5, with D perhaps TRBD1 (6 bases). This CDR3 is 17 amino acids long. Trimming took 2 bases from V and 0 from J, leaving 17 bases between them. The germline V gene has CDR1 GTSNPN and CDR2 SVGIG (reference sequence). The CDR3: CAWSPQSRGYSNQPQHF. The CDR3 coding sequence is TGTGCCTGGAGTCCCCAAAGCAGGGGTTATAGCAATCAGCCCCAGCATTTT.

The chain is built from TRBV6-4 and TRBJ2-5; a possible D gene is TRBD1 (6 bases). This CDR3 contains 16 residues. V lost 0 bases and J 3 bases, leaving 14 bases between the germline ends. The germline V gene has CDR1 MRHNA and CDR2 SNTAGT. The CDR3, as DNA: TGTGCCAGCAGTGACTCGGGTAGGGACATCAAAGAGACCCAGTACTTC. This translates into CASSDSGRDIKETQYF.

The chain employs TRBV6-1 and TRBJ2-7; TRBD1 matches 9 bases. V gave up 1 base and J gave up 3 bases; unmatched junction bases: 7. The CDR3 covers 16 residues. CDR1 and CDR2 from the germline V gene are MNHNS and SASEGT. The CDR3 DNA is TGTGCCAGCAGTGAAGAAGAGGGACAGGGCAACTACGAGCAGTACTTC. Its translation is CASSEEEGQGNYEQYF.

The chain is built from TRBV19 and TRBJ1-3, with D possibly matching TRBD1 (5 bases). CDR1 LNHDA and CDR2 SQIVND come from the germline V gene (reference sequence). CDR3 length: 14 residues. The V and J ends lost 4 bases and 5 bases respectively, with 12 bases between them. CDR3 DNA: TGTGCCAGTAGTACCGGGACTCCTAGAAACACCATATATTTT. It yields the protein CASSTGTPRNTIYF.

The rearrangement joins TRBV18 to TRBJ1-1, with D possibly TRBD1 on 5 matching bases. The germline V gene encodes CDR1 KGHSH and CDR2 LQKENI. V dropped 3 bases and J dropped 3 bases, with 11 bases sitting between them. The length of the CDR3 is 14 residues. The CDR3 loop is CASSPRIGDTEAFF. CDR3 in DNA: TGTGCCAGCTCACCTCGGATAGGGGACACTGAAGCTTTCTTT.

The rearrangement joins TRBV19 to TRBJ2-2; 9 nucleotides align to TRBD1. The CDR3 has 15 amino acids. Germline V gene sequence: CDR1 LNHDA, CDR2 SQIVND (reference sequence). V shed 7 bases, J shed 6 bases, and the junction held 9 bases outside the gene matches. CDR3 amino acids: CASTRGTGSAGELFF. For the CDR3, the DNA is TGTGCCAGTACCCGCGGGACAGGGAGCGCCGGGGAGCTGTTTTTT.

Written as DNA, the CDR3 is TGTGCCAGCAGTGACATAAATGGTAGCGGGGGCCTAAGGGCCGGGGAGCTGTTTTTT. Its protein is CASSDINGSGGLRAGELFF. The J gene is TRBJ2-2, the V gene TRBV6-1, with 9 bases fitting TRBD2. The CDR3 is 19 residues long. J lost 6 bases, V lost 3 bases, and 17 bases had no gene match. The germline CDR1 and CDR2 sequences are MNHNS and SASEGT.

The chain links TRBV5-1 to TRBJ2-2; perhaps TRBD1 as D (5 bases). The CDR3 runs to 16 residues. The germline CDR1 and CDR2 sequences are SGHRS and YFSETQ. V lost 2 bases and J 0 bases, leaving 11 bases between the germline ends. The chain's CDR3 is CASSFTVTANTGELFF. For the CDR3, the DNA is TGCGCCAGCAGCTTTACGGTGACAGCGAACACCGGGGAGCTGTTTTTT.

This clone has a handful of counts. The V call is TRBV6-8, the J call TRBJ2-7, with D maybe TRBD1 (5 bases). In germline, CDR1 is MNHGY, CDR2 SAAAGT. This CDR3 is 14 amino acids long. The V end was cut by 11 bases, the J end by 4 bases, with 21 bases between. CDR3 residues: CASLFTGEGYEQYF. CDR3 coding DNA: TGTGCCTCTCTCTTCACAGGTGAAGGGTACGAGCAGTACTTC.

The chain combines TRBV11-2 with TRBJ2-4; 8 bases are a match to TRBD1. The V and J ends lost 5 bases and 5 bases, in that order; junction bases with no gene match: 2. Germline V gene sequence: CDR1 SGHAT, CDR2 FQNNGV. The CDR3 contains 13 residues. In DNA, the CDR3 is TGTGCCAGCAGCCAGGACAGGGAAAACATTCAGTACTTC. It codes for CASSQDRENIQYF.

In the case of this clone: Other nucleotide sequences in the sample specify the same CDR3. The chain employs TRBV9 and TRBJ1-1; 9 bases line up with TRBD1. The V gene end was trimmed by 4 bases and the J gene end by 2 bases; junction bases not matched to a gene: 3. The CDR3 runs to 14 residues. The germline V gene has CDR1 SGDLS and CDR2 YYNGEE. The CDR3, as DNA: TGTGCCAGCAGCCCGACAGGGGGTAACACTGAAGCTTTCTTT. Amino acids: CASSPTGGNTEAFF. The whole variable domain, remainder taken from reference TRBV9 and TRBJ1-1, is DSGVTQTPKHLITATGQRVTLRCSPRSGDLSVYWYQQSLDQGLQFLIQYYNGEERAKGNILERFSAQQFPDLHSELNLSSLELGDSALYFCASSPTGGNTEAFFGQGTRLTVV.

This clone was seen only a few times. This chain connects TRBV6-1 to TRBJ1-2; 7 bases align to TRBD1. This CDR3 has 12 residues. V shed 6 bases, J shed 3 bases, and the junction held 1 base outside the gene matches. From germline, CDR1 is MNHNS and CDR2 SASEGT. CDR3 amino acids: CASSTGDYGYTF. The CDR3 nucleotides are TGTGCCAGCAGCACAGGGGACTATGGCTACACCTTC.

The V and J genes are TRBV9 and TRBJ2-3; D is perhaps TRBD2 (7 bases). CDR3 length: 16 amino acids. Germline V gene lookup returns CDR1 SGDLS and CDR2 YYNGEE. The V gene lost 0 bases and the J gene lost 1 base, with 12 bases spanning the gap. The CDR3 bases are TGTGCCAGCAGCGTAGCGGGGGGCCCGGGCACAGATACGCAGTATTTT. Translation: CASSVAGGPGTDTQYF.

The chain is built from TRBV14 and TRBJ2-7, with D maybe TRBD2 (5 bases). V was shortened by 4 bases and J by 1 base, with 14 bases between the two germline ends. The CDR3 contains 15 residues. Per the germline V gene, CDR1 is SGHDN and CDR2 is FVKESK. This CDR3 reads CASSPTSRASYEQYF. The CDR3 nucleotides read TGTGCCAGCAGCCCTACGTCGAGGGCGTCCTACGAGCAGTACTTC.

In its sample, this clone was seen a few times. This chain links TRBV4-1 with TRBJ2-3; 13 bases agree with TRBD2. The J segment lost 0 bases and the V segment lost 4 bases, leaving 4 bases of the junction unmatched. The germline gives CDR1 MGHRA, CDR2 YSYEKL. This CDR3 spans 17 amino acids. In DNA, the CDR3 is TGCGCCAGCAGCCCCAAACTAGCGGGGGGGAGCACAGATACGCAGTATTTT. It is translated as CASSPKLAGGSTDTQYF.

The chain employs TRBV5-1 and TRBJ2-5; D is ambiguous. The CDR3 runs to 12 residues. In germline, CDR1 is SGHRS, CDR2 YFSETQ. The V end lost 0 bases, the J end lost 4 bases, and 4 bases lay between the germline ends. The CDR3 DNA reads TGCGCCAGCAGCTTGGTCGGAGAGACCCAGTACTTC. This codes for CASSLVGETQYF.

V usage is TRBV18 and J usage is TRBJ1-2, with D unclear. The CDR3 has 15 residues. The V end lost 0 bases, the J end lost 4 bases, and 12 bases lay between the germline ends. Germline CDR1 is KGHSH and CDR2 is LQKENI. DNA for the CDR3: TGTGCCAGCTCACCACCAACCGGTCTTGGCTATGGCTACACCTTC. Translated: CASSPPTGLGYGYTF.

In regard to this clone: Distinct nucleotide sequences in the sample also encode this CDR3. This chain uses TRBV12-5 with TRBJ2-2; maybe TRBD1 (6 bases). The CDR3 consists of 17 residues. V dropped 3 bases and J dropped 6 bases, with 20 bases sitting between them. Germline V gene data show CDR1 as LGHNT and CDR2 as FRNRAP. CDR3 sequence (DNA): TGTGCTAGTGGTTTCGTACAGGGAAAGGCCTACCCCGGGGAGCTGTTTTTT. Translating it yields CASGFVQGKAYPGELFF.

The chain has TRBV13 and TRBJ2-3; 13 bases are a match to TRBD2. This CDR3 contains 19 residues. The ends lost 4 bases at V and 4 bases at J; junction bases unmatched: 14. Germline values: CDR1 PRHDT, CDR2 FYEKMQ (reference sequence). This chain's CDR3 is CASSSRGTSGEFMADTQYF. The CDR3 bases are TGTGCCAGCAGCTCCCGAGGGACTAGCGGGGAGTTTATGGCAGATACGCAGTATTTT. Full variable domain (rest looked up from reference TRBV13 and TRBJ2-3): AAGVIQSPRHLIKEKRETATLKCYPIPRHDTVYWYQQGPGQDPQFLISFYEKMQSDKGSIPDRFSAQQFSDYHSELNMSSLELGDSALYFCASSSRGTSGEFMADTQYFGPGTRLTVL.

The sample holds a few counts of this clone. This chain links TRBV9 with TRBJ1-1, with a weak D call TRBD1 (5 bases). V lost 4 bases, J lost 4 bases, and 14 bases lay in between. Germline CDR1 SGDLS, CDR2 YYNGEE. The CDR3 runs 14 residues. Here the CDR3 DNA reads TGTGCCAGCAGCTTCCCAGGGTCTTCCACTGAAGCTTTCTTT. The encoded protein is CASSFPGSSTEAFF.

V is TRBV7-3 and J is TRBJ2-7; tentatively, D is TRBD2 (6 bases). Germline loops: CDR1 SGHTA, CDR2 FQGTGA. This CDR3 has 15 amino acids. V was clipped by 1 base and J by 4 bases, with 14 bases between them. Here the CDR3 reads CASSLMGGVGYEQYF. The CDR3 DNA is TGTGCCAGCAGCTTAATGGGGGGAGTAGGTTACGAGCAGTACTTC.

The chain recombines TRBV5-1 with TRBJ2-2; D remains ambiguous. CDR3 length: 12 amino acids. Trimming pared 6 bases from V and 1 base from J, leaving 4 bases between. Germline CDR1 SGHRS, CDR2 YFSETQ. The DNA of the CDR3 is TGCGCCAGCACCCTGAACACCGGGGAGCTGTTTTTT. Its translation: CASTLNTGELFF. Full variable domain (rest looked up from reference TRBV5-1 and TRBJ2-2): KAGVTQTPRYLIKTRGQQVTLSCSPISGHRSVSWYQQTPGQGLQFLFEYFSETQRNKGNFPGRFSGRQFSNSRSEMNVSTLELGDSALYLCASTLNTGELFFGEGSRLTVL.